Presented here are 2 T cell receptor beta chains from one specimen sequenced in a study of blood T cells in healthy people across ages. Primers used in a second PCR of roughly 7 to 12 cycles were a sample-barcoded 5' primer and a J-beta primer mix. TCRdb processed the 5' RACE reads anew with MiXCR; each CDR3 protein has one entry. Counted here are about 580,000 distinct CDR3 sequences, around half occurring once; the ten biggest clones make up roughly 25%. The specimen was blood. The receptors stem from a man older than 75 in good health.

The V gene is TRBV5-1, the J gene TRBJ2-1; 9 bases agree with TRBD2. Germline trimming cut 0 bases from V and 6 bases from J; bases unmatched to any gene: 7. Germline V gene sequence: CDR1 SGHRS, CDR2 YFSETQ. This CDR3 has 16 amino acids. In DNA form, the CDR3 reads TGCGCCAGCAGCTTGGGCGCGGGGGGGCCGTCCAATGAGCAGTTCTTC. This translates into CASSLGAGGPSNEQFF. The entire variable domain, with the rest obtained from reference TRBV5-1 and TRBJ2-1, is as follows: KAGVTQTPRYLIKTRGQQVTLSCSPISGHRSVSWYQQTPGQGLQFLFEYFSETQRNKGNFPGRFSGRQFSNSRSEMNVSTLELGDSALYLCASSLGAGGPSNEQFFGPGTRLTVL.

This clonotype was seen once. The chain is built from TRBV20-1 and TRBJ2-1; 8 bases match TRBD2. CDR3 length: 14 residues. Germline V gene sequence: CDR1 DFQATT, CDR2 SNEGSKA (reference sequence). V dropped 2 bases and J dropped 6; count of bases not matched to a gene: 6. CDR3 coding DNA: TGCAGTGCTAGATTATCCGGGACTAGCAATGAGCAGTTCTTC. Amino acids: CSARLSGTSNEQFF.